This T cell receptor (beta chain) was documented in a study of OX40 agonist ivuxolimab in advanced cancers. Looking at the study overall: Averaging 60 years in age, with a range of roughly 23 to 85, the cohort was about 85% male. Overall study results and limits: The antigen specificity of the peripheral T cells (those that were expanded) was not determined. Doses of 0.1 to 3.0 mg/kg were accompanied by clonal expansion of CD4+ and CD8+ blood T cells by week 6.

Germline values: CDR1 MGHRA, CDR2 YSYEKL. This CDR3 has 14 amino acids. The V end was cut by 0 bases, the J end by 0 bases, with 6 bases between. Produced via immunoSEQ multiplex PCR; TCRdb's table is partial and in-frame only. The sample lists about 37,000 clones; over 75% were seen once. About this clone itself: The antigen remains unidentified.

The gene calls are TRBV4-1 and TRBJ2-7; D gene uncertain. The receptor was derived from an adult with an advanced solid tumor such as melanoma, head and neck, liver or kidney cancer. The specimen was CD4+ or CD8+ T cells sorted from blood, collected in a trial of the OX40 agonist ivuxolimab. The CDR3 DNA follows: TGCGCCAGCAGCCAAGAACTGATCTCCTACGAGCAGTACTTC. Its protein is CASSQELISYEQYF.